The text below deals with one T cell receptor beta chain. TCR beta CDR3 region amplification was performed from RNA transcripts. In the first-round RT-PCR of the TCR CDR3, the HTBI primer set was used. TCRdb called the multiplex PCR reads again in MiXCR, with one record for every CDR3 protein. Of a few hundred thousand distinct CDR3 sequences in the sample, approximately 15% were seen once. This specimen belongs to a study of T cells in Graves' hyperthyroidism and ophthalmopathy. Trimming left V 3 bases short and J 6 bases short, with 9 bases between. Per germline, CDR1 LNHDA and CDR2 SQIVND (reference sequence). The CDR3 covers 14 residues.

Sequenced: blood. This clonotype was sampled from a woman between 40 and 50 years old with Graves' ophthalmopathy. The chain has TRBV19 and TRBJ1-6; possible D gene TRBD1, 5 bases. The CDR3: CASSIGHLNSPLHF. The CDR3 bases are TGTGCCAGTAGTATCGGACACCTTAATTCACCCCTCCACTTT.